The 30 T cell receptor beta chains reported below all come from one sample, sequenced in a study of PD-1 blockade in classical Hodgkin lymphoma. Sequenced by immunoSEQ multiplex PCR; TCRdb stores in-frame clones only, minus some. The sample records roughly 86,000 clones, more than 80% being singletons. Sample time point: cycle 4 day 1 (C4D1), after around six weeks of nivolumab. There was relapse after autologous stem cell transplantation in every patient, and there was variation in brentuximab vedotin exposure. The sequenced sample was peripheral blood mononuclear cells (PBMCs), obtained before the fourth cycle of nivolumab. Receptor source: a human donor with classical Hodgkin lymphoma.

This clone appeared once. The chain has TRBV10-2 and TRBJ2-7; a weak D match, TRBD2 (6 bases). The germline V gene encodes CDR1 WSHSY and CDR2 SAAADI. V lost 2 bases, J lost 4 bases, and 15 bases lay in between. This CDR3 has 15 residues. CDR3 region: CASSETGRGAYEQYF. The CDR3 DNA reads as TGCGCCAGCAGTGAGACCGGGAGAGGCGCTTACGAGCAGTACTTC.

V is TRBV7-3 and J is TRBJ1-1; no clear D. With 0 bases removed from V and 0 bases from J, the gap between germline ends came to 17 bases. Per the germline V gene, CDR1 is SGHTA and CDR2 is FQGTGA. This CDR3 comprises 18 residues. CDR3 DNA: TGTGCCAGCAGCTTAACCCCCCCCGGGCCGTTCATGAACACTGAAGCTTTCTTT. It yields the protein CASSLTPPGPFMNTEAFF.

This clone came up a few times. V usage is TRBV19 and J usage is TRBJ1-2, with D hard to call. This CDR3 spans 16 amino acids. CDR1 LNHDA and CDR2 SQIVND come from the germline V gene (reference sequence). The ends were cut back, 5 bases at V and 0 bases at J, with 16 bases in the middle. CDR3 DNA sequence: TGTGCCAGTAGTTATCGGACCTACCCAGCTAACTATGGCTACACCTTC. This encodes CASSYRTYPANYGYTF.

This rearrangement joins TRBV2 to TRBJ2-7, with 7 positions matching TRBD2. The junction had 7 bases not matched to a gene; V was cut back by 8 bases and J by 6 bases. Per germline, CDR1 SNHLY and CDR2 FYNNEI. The CDR3 sequence is 12 residues long. The CDR3 spells CASARSGVEQYF. The DNA of the CDR3 is TGTGCCAGCGCGAGGAGCGGGGTCGAGCAGTACTTC.

The chain has TRBV28 and TRBJ1-3; possibly TRBD1 for D (5 bases). The CDR3 sequence is 15 residues long. Germline V lookup: CDR1 MDHEN, CDR2 SYDVKM. V gave up 6 bases and J gave up 0 bases, with 12 bases separating them. CDR3 loop: CASSPSGSSGNTIYF. The CDR3 nucleotides read TGTGCCAGCAGCCCATCAGGGAGCTCTGGAAACACCATATATTTT. Supplemented by reference TRBV28 and TRBJ1-3, the full variable domain reads DVKVTQSSRYLVKRTGEKVFLECVQDMDHENMFWYRQDPGLGLRLIYFSYDVKMKEKGDIPEGYSVSREKKERFSLILESASTNQTSMYLCASSPSGSSGNTIYFGEGSWLTVV.

This clone was observed a single time. The chain links TRBV7-9 to TRBJ1-2, with D possibly TRBD1 on 5 matching bases. The V gene's germline CDR1 is SEHNR and CDR2 FQNEAQ (reference sequence). Trimming pared 5 bases from V and 4 bases from J, leaving 11 bases between. The CDR3 runs to 13 residues. The CDR3, as DNA: TGTGCCAGCAGCCCGGGGCCGTCCTATGGCTACACCTTC. This encodes CASSPGPSYGYTF.

The chain employs TRBV2 and TRBJ2-2, with a tentative D call TRBD2 (6 bases). V gave up 3 bases and J gave up 6 bases, with 11 bases separating them. Germline CDR1 is SNHLY and CDR2 is FYNNEI. The CDR3 covers 14 residues. CDR3 DNA: TGTGCCAGCAGTGATCGGACGGGAGCCGGGGAGCTGTTTTTT. Amino acids: CASSDRTGAGELFF.

The CDR3 spells CASSRRGNTEAFF. For the CDR3, the DNA is TGTGCCAGCAGCCGGCGGGGGAACACTGAAGCTTTCTTT. The J gene is TRBJ1-1, the V gene TRBV5-6; D ambiguous. The V gene's germline CDR1 is SGHDT and CDR2 YYEEEE. The CDR3 has 13 amino acids. V lost 4 bases and J 1 base, leaving 8 bases between the germline ends. Supplemented by reference TRBV5-6 and TRBJ1-1, the full variable domain reads DAGVTQSPTHLIKTRGQQVTLRCSPKSGHDTVSWYQQALGQGPQFIFQYYEEEERQRGNFPDRFSGHQFPNYSSELNVNALLLGDSALYLCASSRRGNTEAFFGQGTRLTVV.

This clone is a singleton in its sample. The genes are TRBV21-1 and TRBJ2-7; no check of the table's D call, TRBD2, against the DNA was made. TRBV21-1 is shown as a pseudogene. This CDR3 has 12 residues. CDR3 amino acids: CASSKGLGEQYF. DNA of the CDR3: TGTGCCAGCAGCAAAGGGCTAGGCGAGCAGTACTTC.

This sequence joins TRBV5-1 and TRBJ2-6; 10 nucleotides agree with TRBD1. CDR3 length: 16 amino acids. The V segment lost 4 bases and the J segment 2 bases; nucleotides outside the gene matches: 3. CDR1 is SGHRS, CDR2 YFSETQ, per germline. Here the CDR3 DNA reads TGCGCCAGCAGCGGGGGGACAGGGGCTGGGGCCAACGTCCTGACTTTC. Residues: CASSGGTGAGANVLTF.

The rearrangement links TRBV10-3 to TRBJ2-7; 14 nucleotides line up with TRBD2. Germline V gene lookup returns CDR1 ENHRY and CDR2 SYGVKD. J lost 3 bases, V lost 6 bases, and 4 bases had no gene match. The CDR3 runs to 15 residues. Written as DNA, the CDR3 is TGTGCCATCAGGCCCGGGACTAGCGGGAGCTACGAGCAGTACTTC. It specifies CAIRPGTSGSYEQYF.

The chain links TRBV27 to TRBJ1-1; D is perhaps TRBD1 (5 bases). Trimming removed 10 bases from V and 4 bases from J, with 13 bases in between. Looked up from germline, CDR1 is MNHEY and CDR2 is SMNVEV (reference sequence). The length of the CDR3 is 12 residues. DNA of the CDR3: TGTGCCACCCCGGGGGTTGGCACTGAAGCTTTCTTT. This encodes CATPGVGTEAFF.

The rearrangement joins TRBV28 to TRBJ2-1; D is unresolved. CDR3 size: 11 residues. Trimming left V 5 bases short and J 10 bases short, with 9 bases between. Germline V gene sequence: CDR1 MDHEN, CDR2 SYDVKM. CDR3 protein: CASSAILEQFF. The CDR3 DNA reads TGTGCCAGCAGTGCTATACTGGAGCAGTTCTTC.

This chain links TRBV19 with TRBJ1-2, with 7 nucleotides matching TRBD1. Unmatched junction bases numbered 8, after V lost 5 bases and J lost 5 bases. Germline CDR1 is LNHDA and CDR2 is SQIVND (reference sequence). The CDR3 spans 14 residues. The CDR3 nucleotides are TGTGCCAGTAGTCCTCCGGAGGGGGCATATGGCTACACCTTC. This gives the protein CASSPPEGAYGYTF.

This sequence joins TRBV30 and TRBJ2-2; D remains ambiguous. V lost 1 base to trimming and J lost 3 bases, with 9 bases between them. Germline assignment: CDR1 GTSNPN and CDR2 SVGIG (reference sequence). The CDR3 is made up of 14 amino acids. The CDR3 is CAWSEEMYTGELFF. The CDR3 DNA sequence: TGTGCCTGGAGTGAGGAAATGTACACCGGGGAGCTGTTTTTT.

The rearrangement uses TRBV27 and TRBJ2-2; D is perhaps TRBD2 (5 bases). Per the germline V gene, CDR1 is MNHEY and CDR2 is SMNVEV (reference sequence). This CDR3 has 15 amino acids. V was pared by 3 bases and J by 3 bases, with 11 bases between. The CDR3 spells CASSFGQEDTGELFF. For the CDR3, the DNA is TGTGCCAGCAGTTTTGGGCAGGAGGACACCGGGGAGCTGTTTTTT.

This chain uses TRBV5-1 with TRBJ2-3; D may be TRBD1 or TRBD2 (5 bases each). The length of the CDR3 is 16 residues. CDR1 is SGHRS and CDR2 is YFSETQ in the germline V gene. V dropped 3 bases and J dropped 1 base, with 15 bases sitting between them. The CDR3 sequence: CASSWDQVVGTDTQYF. The CDR3 coding sequence is TGCGCCAGCAGCTGGGACCAGGTCGTGGGCACAGATACGCAGTATTTT.

This CDR3 is CASSLGGLAKTTGELFF. The CDR3 coding sequence is TGTGCCAGCAGCCTCGGAGGACTAGCGAAAACCACCGGGGAGCTGTTTTTT. V and J are TRBV11-1 and TRBJ2-2, with 9 bases identical to TRBD2. This CDR3 region has 17 residues. CDR1 and CDR2 (germline): SGHAT, FQDESV (reference sequence). V trimming: 5 bases; J trimming: 4 bases; junction bases outside the gene matches: 11.

V gene TRBV7-9 combines with J gene TRBJ2-1; D unresolved. CDR1 SEHNR and CDR2 FQNEAQ come from the germline V gene (reference sequence). CDR3 length: 14 amino acids. Trimming cost V 2 bases and J 5 bases, with 10 bases left between them. The CDR3 DNA sequence: TGTGCCAGCAGCTTACTAGACGCGAACAATGAGCAGTTCTTC. It codes for CASSLLDANNEQFF.

On this clone itself: A read error may produce the germline difference seen at one junction end. The chain links TRBV19 to TRBJ2-2, with 7 bases lining up with TRBD1. Germline V CDR1 and CDR2: LNHDA, SQIVND (reference sequence). The CDR3 is 14 amino acids. CDR3 bases: TGTGCCAGTAGTATAATAGGGGGCACCGAGGAGCTGTTTTTT. The encoded protein is CASSIIGGTEELFF.

The chain carries TRBV6-4 and TRBJ2-1, with D maybe TRBD2 (5 bases). V was shortened by 3 bases and J by 5 bases, with 8 bases between the two germline ends. This CDR3 has 13 residues. Germline V lookup: CDR1 MRHNA, CDR2 SNTAGT. The CDR3 protein is CASSDDYNNEQFF. The CDR3 DNA is TGTGCCAGCAGTGATGACTACAACAATGAGCAGTTCTTC.

This chain links TRBV7-2 with TRBJ2-7, with 10 bases fitting TRBD2. The CDR3 runs to 14 residues. The junction had 8 bases not matched to a gene; V was cut back by 6 bases and J by 6 bases. Looked up from germline, CDR1 is SGHTA and CDR2 is FQGNSA. The CDR3: CASRSSGSGLEQYF. The CDR3 DNA follows: TGTGCCAGCAGATCTAGCGGGAGCGGGCTCGAGCAGTACTTC.

The CDR3 region has the DNA TGTGCTAGTGGTTTAGGGAGATGGAGCAATCAGCCCCAGCATTTT. Translating it yields CASGLGRWSNQPQHF. The rearrangement joins TRBV12-5 to TRBJ1-5; D gene unclear. The CDR3 is made up of 15 amino acids. Trimming shortened V by 3 bases and J by 1 base, and 10 bases separated the two germline ends. Germline values: CDR1 LGHNT, CDR2 FRNRAP.

This chain joins TRBV6-5 and TRBJ2-3, with TRBD2 matching 7 bases. Germline CDR1 and CDR2: MNHEY and SVGAGI. The CDR3 consists of 15 residues. After removal of 6 bases from V and 2 bases from J, the junction contained 8 bases not matched to a gene. CDR3 loop: CASRGSSGHTDTQYF. In DNA form, the CDR3 reads TGTGCCAGCAGAGGATCTAGCGGTCACACAGATACGCAGTATTTT.

This chain joins TRBV19 and TRBJ2-2; D is perhaps TRBD2 (5 bases). Germline values: CDR1 LNHDA, CDR2 SQIVND (reference sequence). The CDR3 has 15 residues. V lost 5 bases and J lost 6, with 16 bases in between. In nucleotides, the CDR3 is TGTGCCAGTAGTCCCCTCTCCACTAGTCCCGGGGAGCTGTTTTTT. Protein product: CASSPLSTSPGELFF.

V gene TRBV4-1 combines with J gene TRBJ2-5; 8 bases agree with TRBD2. J was trimmed by 5 bases and V by 2 bases; bases with no gene match: 4. Germline V gene sequence: CDR1 MGHRA, CDR2 YSYEKL. CDR3 length: 14 amino acids. Here the CDR3 reads CASSQWTSWETQYF. CDR3 coding DNA: TGCGCCAGCAGCCAATGGACTAGCTGGGAGACCCAGTACTTC.

The count of this clone is one. Written as DNA, the CDR3 is TGCAGCGTTGCGACAGTCGGAAACACCATATATTTT. Translated, it gives CSVATVGNTIYF. The chain joins TRBV29-1 to TRBJ1-3; tentative D call: TRBD1 (5 bases). Germline V gene sequence: CDR1 SQVTM, CDR2 ANQGSEA. This CDR3 is 12 amino acids long. V gave up 4 bases and J gave up 4 bases, with 8 bases separating them.

The genes are TRBV4-2 and TRBJ2-7, with 7 positions matching TRBD2. In germline, CDR1 is LGHNA, CDR2 YNFKEQ. With 1 base clipped from V and 3 bases from J, the junction kept 12 bases outside the gene matches. The CDR3 spans 17 residues. CDR3 nucleotides: TGTGCCAGCAGCCAAGGTGGTAGCGGGCCTGGGCTCTACGAGCAGTACTTC. It translates to CASSQGGSGPGLYEQYF.

The chain carries TRBV5-1 and TRBJ2-3; 7 bases match TRBD2. The CDR3 totals 17 residues. J gave up 2 bases and V 0 bases, and 9 bases lay outside the gene matches. Germline lookup yields CDR1 SGHRS and CDR2 YFSETQ. CDR3 residues: CASSLGAGAFFTDTQYF. CDR3 nucleotides: TGCGCCAGCAGCTTGGGGGCGGGAGCCTTCTTCACAGATACGCAGTATTTT. The variable domain in full, completed from reference TRBV5-1 and TRBJ2-3, reads KAGVTQTPRYLIKTRGQQVTLSCSPISGHRSVSWYQQTPGQGLQFLFEYFSETQRNKGNFPGRFSGRQFSNSRSEMNVSTLELGDSALYLCASSLGAGAFFTDTQYFGPGTRLTVL.

The V and J genes are TRBV7-3 and TRBJ2-1; TRBD2 aligns across 7 bases. V shed 1 base and J 1 base; nucleotides not matched to a gene: 1. Looked up from germline, CDR1 is SGHTA and CDR2 is FQGTGA. The CDR3 is 15 residues long. The DNA of the CDR3 is TGTGCCAGCAGCTTAAGAGCGGGATCCTACAATGAGCAGTTCTTC. Translating gives CASSLRAGSYNEQFF.